Sequencing of this T cell receptor (beta chain) was carried out in a study of T cells in Graves' hyperthyroidism and ophthalmopathy. This clonotype appeared many times. RNA transcripts provided the source from which TCR beta CDR3 regions were amplified. HTBI primers were the set used in a first-round RT-PCR of the TCR CDR3. TCRdb re-analysed the multiplex PCR reads in MiXCR, keeping a single row per CDR3 protein. Among hundreds of thousands of distinct CDR3 sequences, approximately 18% were seen once, and the ten largest hold about 40%. The ends were cut back, 3 bases at V and 7 bases at J, with 9 bases in the middle. CDR3 length equals 12 residues. Germline V gene data show CDR1 as SNHLY and CDR2 as FYNNEI.

The clonotype was recovered from a man aged 50 or older with Graves' ophthalmopathy. The chain is built from TRBV2 and TRBJ1-1; no firm D call. The source material was blood. This chain's CDR3 is CASSDSRFEAFF. Written as DNA, the CDR3 is TGTGCCAGCAGTGATTCCAGATTTGAAGCTTTCTTT.